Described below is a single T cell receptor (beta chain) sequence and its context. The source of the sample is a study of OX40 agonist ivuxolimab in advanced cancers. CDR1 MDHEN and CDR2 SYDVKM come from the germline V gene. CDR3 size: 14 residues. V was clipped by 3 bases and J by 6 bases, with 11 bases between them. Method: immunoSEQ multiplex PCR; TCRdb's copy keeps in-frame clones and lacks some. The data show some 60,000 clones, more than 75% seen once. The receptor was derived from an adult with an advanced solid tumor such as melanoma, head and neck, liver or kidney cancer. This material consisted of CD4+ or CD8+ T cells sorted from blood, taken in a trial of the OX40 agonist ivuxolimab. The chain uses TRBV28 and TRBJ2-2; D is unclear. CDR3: CASSFSPNPGELFF. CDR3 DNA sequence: TGTGCCAGCAGTTTCTCCCCCAATCCCGGGGAGCTGTTTTTT.